These 20 T cell receptor beta chains originate from one sample sequenced in a study of cytomegalovirus exposure and HLA in healthy donors. PCR was performed using 60 Vbeta and 13 Jbeta primers. TCRdb's copy holds only in-frame clones and misses some; the assay was immunoSEQ multiplex PCR. Found here are about 72,000 clones; the top ten clones hold more than 2.5%. The sequenced material came from PBMCs. The receptors shown here come from a man aged 40-55 years in good health and CMV-seronegative.

The V call is TRBV7-9, the J call TRBJ2-7, with 8 bases aligning to TRBD1. Trimming removed 5 bases from V and 6 bases from J; junction bases left unmatched: 12. The CDR3 consists of 15 residues. Germline V gene data show CDR1 as SEHNR and CDR2 as FQNEAQ (reference sequence). CDR3 amino acids: CASSPDLGTGGEQYF. The CDR3, as DNA: TGTGCCAGCAGCCCCGATCTCGGGACAGGTGGCGAGCAGTACTTC.

This chain joins TRBV6-6 and TRBJ1-3, with a tentative D call TRBD1 (6 bases). Per the germline V gene, CDR1 is MNHNY and CDR2 is SVGAGI (reference sequence). The ends were cut back, 6 bases at V and 2 bases at J, with 17 bases in the middle. The CDR3 totals 16 residues. The CDR3 loop is CASRESQGVPGNTIYF. Written as DNA, the CDR3 is TGTGCCAGCAGGGAATCACAGGGAGTTCCTGGAAACACCATATATTTT.

V and J are TRBV5-1 and TRBJ1-1, with D possibly being TRBD1 (6 bases). The CDR3 has 13 residues. Germline CDR1 and CDR2: SGHRS and YFSETQ. V was trimmed by 6 bases and J by 2 bases, leaving 11 bases between them. CDR3 bases: TGCGCCAGCAAGGCAGGGGAAAACACTGAAGCTTTCTTT. It yields the protein CASKAGENTEAFF.

The chain is built from TRBV30 and TRBJ2-5; TRBD2 matches at 7 bases. The ends lost 5 bases at V and 3 bases at J; junction bases unmatched: 3. Germline V gives CDR1 GTSNPN, CDR2 SVGIG (reference sequence). CDR3 size: 12 residues. CDR3 in DNA: TGTGCCTGGTGGGGGGGTGAAGAGACCCAGTACTTC. This gives the protein CAWWGGEETQYF.

This chain links TRBV5-1 with TRBJ2-1; 8 bases align to TRBD2. With 4 bases clipped from V and 2 bases from J, the junction kept 8 bases outside the gene matches. CDR3 size: 16 residues. CDR1 and CDR2 (germline): SGHRS, YFSETQ. The CDR3 DNA reads TGCGCCAGCAGCCCTTTAGGGACTAGGACCTACAATGAGCAGTTCTTC. It translates to CASSPLGTRTYNEQFF.

The CDR3 DNA sequence: TGTGCCAGCAGTCACCAGACAGGGTCCAACGAGCAGTACTTC. Translation: CASSHQTGSNEQYF. The V and J genes are TRBV6-5 and TRBJ2-7; 7 bases are shared with TRBD1. Germline V lookup: CDR1 MNHEY, CDR2 SVGAGI. This CDR3 contains 14 residues. The J segment lost 5 bases and the V segment lost 5 bases, leaving 9 bases of the junction unmatched.

The chain has TRBV5-1 and TRBJ2-5; possibly TRBD2 for D (5 bases). CDR1 and CDR2 (germline): SGHRS, YFSETQ. The CDR3 has 14 amino acids. The germline V and J ends were trimmed by 4 bases and 2 bases, with 12 bases remaining between them. This chain's CDR3 is CASSPGVGQETQYF. The CDR3 bases are TGCGCCAGCAGCCCCGGGGTGGGGCAAGAGACCCAGTACTTC.

The V call is TRBV11-3, the J call TRBJ2-1, with a possible D match to TRBD2 (5 bases). Germline CDR1 SGHNT, CDR2 YENEEA. The CDR3 contains 15 residues. Deletions cut 6 bases from V and 6 bases from J, with 18 bases between. The CDR3 nucleotides read TGTGCCAGCAGTCGAGGGTCATCCTTAGGCAATGAGCAGTTCTTC. Translating it yields CASSRGSSLGNEQFF.

This sequence joins TRBV6-1 and TRBJ1-5, with 8 bases that match TRBD1. The junction had 12 bases not matched to a gene; V was cut back by 10 bases and J by 10 bases. The CDR3 runs 13 residues. Germline-derived CDR1 and CDR2 are MNHNS and SASEGT. CDR3 coding DNA: TGTGCCACCTCACAGGGGGGACGGGGCCCCCAGCATTTT. Amino acid sequence: CATSQGGRGPQHF.

The rearrangement uses TRBV7-9 and TRBJ1-2; D is ambiguous. Germline CDR1 is SEHNR and CDR2 is FQNEAQ (reference sequence). Deletions cut 1 base from V and 8 bases from J, with 14 bases between. The CDR3 runs to 14 residues. The CDR3 DNA is TGTGCCAGCAGCTTAGGAACCGGGGTAGGCGGCTACACCTTC. This gives the protein CASSLGTGVGGYTF. The whole variable domain, filled in from reference TRBV7-9 and TRBJ1-2, reads DTGVSQNPRHKITKRGQNVTFRCDPISEHNRLYWYRQTLGQGPEFLTYFQNEAQLEKSRLLSDRFSAERPKGSFSTLEIQRTEQGDSAMYLCASSLGTGVGGYTFGSGTRLTVV.

Details on this clone: At one end the junction does not follow the germline gene, possibly because of a read error. The rearrangement uses TRBV6-5 and TRBJ1-2, with D tentatively TRBD1 (6 bases). The CDR3 is made up of 14 amino acids. Germline-derived CDR1 and CDR2 are MNHEY and SVGAGI. CDR3 in DNA: TGTGCTAGCAGACCGGGAGGGGGAGGCTATGGCTACACCTTC. Translated, it gives CASRPGGGGYGYTF.

This chain uses TRBV6-1 with TRBJ2-7; the match to TRBD1 covers 8 bases. Germline loops: CDR1 MNHNS, CDR2 SASEGT. This CDR3 is 14 amino acids long. The CDR3 loop reads CVTNSGGLSYEQYF. The CDR3 DNA sequence: TGTGTCACTAACTCAGGGGGCCTATCCTACGAGCAGTACTTC.

The chain is built from TRBV7-9 and TRBJ2-5, with TRBD1 as a possible D gene (6 bases). V lost 6 bases to trimming and J lost 2 bases, with 13 bases between them. The germline gives CDR1 SEHNR, CDR2 FQNEAQ (reference sequence). The CDR3 runs to 14 residues. In DNA, the CDR3 is TGTGCCAGCAGGATGGGGGACACTCAAGAGACCCAGTACTTC. This gives the protein CASRMGDTQETQYF.

The chain has TRBV5-4 and TRBJ1-1; unclear D gene. The CDR3 sequence is 14 residues long. Germline-derived CDR1 and CDR2 are SGHNT and YYREEE (reference sequence). V was shortened by 0 bases and J by 8 bases, with 14 bases between the two germline ends. Written as DNA, the CDR3 is TGTGCCAGCAGCTTGGCGGGAGGGCCCGGGGAAGCTTTCTTT. This translates into CASSLAGGPGEAFF.

The chain links TRBV5-4 to TRBJ1-1; perhaps TRBD1 as D (6 bases). The CDR3 is made up of 14 amino acids. V was shortened by 6 bases and J by 4 bases, with 16 bases between the two germline ends. Germline assignment: CDR1 SGHNT and CDR2 YYREEE (reference sequence). Here the CDR3 DNA reads TGTGCCAGCACCCAGCAGGGGTCGGGCACTGAAGCTTTCTTT. It yields the protein CASTQQGSGTEAFF.

The chain is built from TRBV6-4 and TRBJ2-2, with D unclear. In germline, CDR1 is MRHNA, CDR2 SNTAGT. The CDR3 consists of 17 residues. V lost 2 bases to trimming and J lost 1 base, with 14 bases between them. The DNA for the CDR3 is TGTGCCAGCAGTGACCTCGGGTTGGCCGAGAACACCGGGGAGCTGTTTTTT. Translating it yields CASSDLGLAENTGELFF.

The rearrangement uses TRBV11-2 and TRBJ1-4, with 10 bases matching TRBD1. Germline lookup yields CDR1 SGHAT and CDR2 FQNNGV. Trimming at V came to 4 bases and at J to 1 base, leaving 3 bases not matched to a gene. This CDR3 region has 16 residues. CDR3 nucleotides: TGTGCCAGCAGCTGGGACAGGGGAGGAACTAATGAAAAACTGTTTTTT. Protein sequence: CASSWDRGGTNEKLFF.

This chain connects TRBV6-5 to TRBJ2-2; 8 positions match TRBD1. Trimming took 4 bases from V and 4 from J; bases not matched to a gene: 8. This CDR3 is 16 amino acids long. CDR1 and CDR2 from the germline V gene are MNHEY and SVGAGI. CDR3 coding DNA: TGTGCCAGCAGTTCTGCAGGGGGCGCCCCCACCGGGGAGCTGTTTTTT. It yields the protein CASSSAGGAPTGELFF.

Notes on this clone: It is likely a read error, because the conserved phenylalanine at the end of the CDR3 is missing. The chain joins TRBV4-1 to TRBJ2-7; 9 nucleotides align to TRBD1. Germline CDR1 reads MGHRA; CDR2 reads YSYEKL. The CDR3 is 16 amino acids. Trimming removed 4 bases from V and 3 bases from J; junction bases left unmatched: 10. CDR3 sequence: CASSLLGGQGLYEQYL. Here the CDR3 DNA reads TGCGCCAGCAGCCTCCTAGGGGGACAGGGACTCTACGAGCAGTACCTC.

CDR3 protein: CASSRTYQGSYSYEQYF. CDR3 nucleotides: TGTGCCAGCAGCCGGACCTATCAGGGGTCCTACTCCTACGAGCAGTACTTC. The genes are TRBV4-2 and TRBJ2-7, with a weak D call TRBD1 (6 bases). Deletions cut 4 bases from V and 0 bases from J, with 19 bases between. The germline V gene encodes CDR1 LGHNA and CDR2 YNFKEQ. The CDR3 consists of 17 residues.